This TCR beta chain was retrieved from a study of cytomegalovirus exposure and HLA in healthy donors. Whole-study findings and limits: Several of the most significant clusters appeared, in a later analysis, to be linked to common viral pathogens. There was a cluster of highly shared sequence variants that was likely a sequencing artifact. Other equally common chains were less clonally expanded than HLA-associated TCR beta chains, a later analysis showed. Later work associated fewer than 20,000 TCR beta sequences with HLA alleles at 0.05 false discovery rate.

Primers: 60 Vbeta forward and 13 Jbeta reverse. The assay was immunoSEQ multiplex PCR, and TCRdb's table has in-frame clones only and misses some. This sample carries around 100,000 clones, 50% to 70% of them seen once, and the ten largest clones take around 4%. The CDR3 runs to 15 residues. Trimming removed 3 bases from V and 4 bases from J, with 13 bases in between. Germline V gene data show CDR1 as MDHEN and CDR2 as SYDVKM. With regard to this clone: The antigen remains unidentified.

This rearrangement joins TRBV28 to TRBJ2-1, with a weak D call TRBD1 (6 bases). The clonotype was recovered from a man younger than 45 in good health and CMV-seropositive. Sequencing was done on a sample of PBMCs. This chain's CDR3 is CASSFRGKVYNEQFF. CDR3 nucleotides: TGTGCCAGCAGTTTTAGGGGGAAAGTTTACAATGAGCAGTTCTTC.